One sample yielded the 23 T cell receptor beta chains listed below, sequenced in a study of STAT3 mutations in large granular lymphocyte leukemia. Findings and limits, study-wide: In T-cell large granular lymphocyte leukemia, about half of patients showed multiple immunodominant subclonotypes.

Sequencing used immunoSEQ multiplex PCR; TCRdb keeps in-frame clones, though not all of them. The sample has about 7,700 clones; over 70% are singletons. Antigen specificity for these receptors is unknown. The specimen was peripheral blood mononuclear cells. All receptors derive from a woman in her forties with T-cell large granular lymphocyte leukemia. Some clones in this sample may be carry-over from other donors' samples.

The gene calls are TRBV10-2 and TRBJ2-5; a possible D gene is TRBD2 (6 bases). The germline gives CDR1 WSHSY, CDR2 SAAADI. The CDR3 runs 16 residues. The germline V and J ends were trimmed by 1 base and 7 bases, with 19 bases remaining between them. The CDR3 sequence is CASSEYDSASGGTQYF. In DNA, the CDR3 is TGCGCCAGCAGTGAGTACGACAGCGCCTCCGGGGGGACCCAGTACTTC.

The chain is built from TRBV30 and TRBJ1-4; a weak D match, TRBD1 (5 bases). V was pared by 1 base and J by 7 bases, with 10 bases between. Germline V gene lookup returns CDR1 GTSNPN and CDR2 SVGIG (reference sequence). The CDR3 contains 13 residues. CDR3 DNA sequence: TGTGCCTGGAGTGAGGGGCGCGGTGAAAAACTGTTTTTT. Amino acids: CAWSEGRGEKLFF.

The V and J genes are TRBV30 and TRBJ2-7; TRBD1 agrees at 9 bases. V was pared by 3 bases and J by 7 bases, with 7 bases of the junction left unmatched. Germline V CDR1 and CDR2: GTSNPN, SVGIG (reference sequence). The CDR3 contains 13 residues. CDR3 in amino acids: CAWRPGQGGEQYF. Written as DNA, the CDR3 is TGTGCCTGGAGGCCGGGACAGGGCGGGGAGCAGTACTTC.

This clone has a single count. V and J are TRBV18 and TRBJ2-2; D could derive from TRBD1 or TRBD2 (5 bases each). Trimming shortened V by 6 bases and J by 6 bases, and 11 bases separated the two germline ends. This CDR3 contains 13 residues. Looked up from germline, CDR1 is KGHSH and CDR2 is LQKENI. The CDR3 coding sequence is TGTGCCAGCTCCCTGCCGGGGCCCGGGGAGCTGTTTTTT. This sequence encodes CASSLPGPGELFF.

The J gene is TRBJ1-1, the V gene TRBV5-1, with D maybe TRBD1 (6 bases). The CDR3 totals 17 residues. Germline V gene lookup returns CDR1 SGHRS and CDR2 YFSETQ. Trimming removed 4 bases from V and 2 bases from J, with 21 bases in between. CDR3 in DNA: TGCGCCAGCAGCCACACGGGGCAGGGGCGACCCAACACTGAAGCTTTCTTT. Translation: CASSHTGQGRPNTEAFF. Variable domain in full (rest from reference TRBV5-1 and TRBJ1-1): KAGVTQTPRYLIKTRGQQVTLSCSPISGHRSVSWYQQTPGQGLQFLFEYFSETQRNKGNFPGRFSGRQFSNSRSEMNVSTLELGDSALYLCASSHTGQGRPNTEAFFGQGTRLTVV.

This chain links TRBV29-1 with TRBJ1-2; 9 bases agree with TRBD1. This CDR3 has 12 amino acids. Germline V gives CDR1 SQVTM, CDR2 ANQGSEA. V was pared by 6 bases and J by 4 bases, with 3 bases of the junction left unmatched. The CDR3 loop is CSVLTGGYGYTF. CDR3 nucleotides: TGCAGCGTACTGACAGGGGGCTATGGCTACACCTTC.

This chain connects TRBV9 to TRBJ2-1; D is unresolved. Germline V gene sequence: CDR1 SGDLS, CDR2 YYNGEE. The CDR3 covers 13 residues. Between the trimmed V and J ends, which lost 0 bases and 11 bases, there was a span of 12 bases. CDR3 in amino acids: CASSVDGSQQQFF. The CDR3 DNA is TGTGCCAGCAGCGTAGATGGTAGCCAACAGCAGTTCTTC.

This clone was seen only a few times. This chain's CDR3 is CASRWTGNQETQYF. CDR3 sequence (DNA): TGTGCCAGCAGGTGGACAGGAAACCAAGAGACCCAGTACTTC. The chain is built from TRBV7-9 and TRBJ2-5, with 7 bases aligning to TRBD1. V lost 6 bases and J lost 0; bases outside the gene matches: 4. Germline CDR1 is SEHNR and CDR2 is FQNEAQ (reference sequence). CDR3 length: 14 residues.

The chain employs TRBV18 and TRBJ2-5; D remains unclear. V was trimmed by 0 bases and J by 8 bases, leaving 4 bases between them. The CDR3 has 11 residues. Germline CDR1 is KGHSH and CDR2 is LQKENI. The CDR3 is CASSPPGTQYF. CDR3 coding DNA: TGTGCCAGCTCACCACCGGGCACCCAGTACTTC.

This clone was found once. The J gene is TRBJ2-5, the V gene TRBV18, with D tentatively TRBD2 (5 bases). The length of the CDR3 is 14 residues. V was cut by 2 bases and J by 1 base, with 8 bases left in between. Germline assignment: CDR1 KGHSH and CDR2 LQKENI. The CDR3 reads CASSPNEGQETQYF. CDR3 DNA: TGTGCCAGCTCACCAAATGAGGGCCAAGAGACCCAGTACTTC.

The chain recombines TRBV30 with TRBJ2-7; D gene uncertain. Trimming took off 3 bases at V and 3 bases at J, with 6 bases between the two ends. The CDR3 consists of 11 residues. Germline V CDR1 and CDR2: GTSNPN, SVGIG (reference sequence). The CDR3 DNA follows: TGTGCCTGGAGCTCCCACTACGAGCAGTACGTC. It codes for CAWSSHYEQYV.

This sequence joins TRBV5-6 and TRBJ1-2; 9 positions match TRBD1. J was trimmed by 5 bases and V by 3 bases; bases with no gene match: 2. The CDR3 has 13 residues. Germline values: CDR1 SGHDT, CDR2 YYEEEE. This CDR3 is CASSWDREYGYTF. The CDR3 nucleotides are TGTGCCAGCAGCTGGGACAGGGAGTATGGCTACACCTTC.

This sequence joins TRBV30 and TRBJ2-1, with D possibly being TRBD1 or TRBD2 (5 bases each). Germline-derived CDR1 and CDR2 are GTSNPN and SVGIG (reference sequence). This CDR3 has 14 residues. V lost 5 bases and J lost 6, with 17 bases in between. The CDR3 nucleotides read TGTGCCTGGCTCCCCACGGGACCCTTCAATGAGCAGTTCTTC. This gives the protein CAWLPTGPFNEQFF.

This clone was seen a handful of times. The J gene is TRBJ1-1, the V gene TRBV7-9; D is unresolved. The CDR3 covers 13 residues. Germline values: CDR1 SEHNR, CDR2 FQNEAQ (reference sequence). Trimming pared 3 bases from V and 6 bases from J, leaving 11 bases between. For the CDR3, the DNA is TGTGCCAGCAGCTTGTCGGGTGGGGCTGAAGCTTTCTTT. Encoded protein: CASSLSGGAEAFF.

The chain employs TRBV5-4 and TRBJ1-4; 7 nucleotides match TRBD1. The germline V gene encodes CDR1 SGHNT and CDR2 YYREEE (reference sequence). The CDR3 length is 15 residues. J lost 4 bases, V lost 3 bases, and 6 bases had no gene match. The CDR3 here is CASSSNRGLNEKLFF. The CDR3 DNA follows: TGTGCCAGCAGCTCAAACAGGGGCCTTAATGAAAAACTGTTTTTT.

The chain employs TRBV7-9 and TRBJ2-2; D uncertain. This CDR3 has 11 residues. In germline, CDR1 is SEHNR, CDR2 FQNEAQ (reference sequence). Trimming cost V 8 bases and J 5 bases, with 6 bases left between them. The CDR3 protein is CASLLTGELFF. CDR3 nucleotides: TGTGCCAGCTTGTTAACCGGGGAGCTGTTTTTT.

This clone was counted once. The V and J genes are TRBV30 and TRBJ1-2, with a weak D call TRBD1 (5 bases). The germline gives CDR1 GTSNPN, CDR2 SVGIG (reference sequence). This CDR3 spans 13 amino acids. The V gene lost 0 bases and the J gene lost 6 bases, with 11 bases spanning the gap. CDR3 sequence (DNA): TGTGCCTGGAGTGTAGGGCAGGGCGATGGCTACACCTTC. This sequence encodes CAWSVGQGDGYTF.

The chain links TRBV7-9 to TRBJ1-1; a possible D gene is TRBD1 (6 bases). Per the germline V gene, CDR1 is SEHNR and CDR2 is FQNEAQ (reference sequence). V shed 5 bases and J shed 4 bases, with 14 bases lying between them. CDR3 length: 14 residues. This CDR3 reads CASSQQGLSTEAFF. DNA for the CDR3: TGTGCCAGCAGCCAACAGGGACTTTCCACTGAAGCTTTCTTT.

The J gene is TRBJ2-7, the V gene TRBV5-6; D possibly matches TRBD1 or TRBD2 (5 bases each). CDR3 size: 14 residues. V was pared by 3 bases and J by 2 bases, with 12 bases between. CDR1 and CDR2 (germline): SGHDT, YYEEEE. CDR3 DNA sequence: TGTGCCAGCAGCTCCCAGGGACGAGCCTACGAGCAGTACTTC. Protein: CASSSQGRAYEQYF.

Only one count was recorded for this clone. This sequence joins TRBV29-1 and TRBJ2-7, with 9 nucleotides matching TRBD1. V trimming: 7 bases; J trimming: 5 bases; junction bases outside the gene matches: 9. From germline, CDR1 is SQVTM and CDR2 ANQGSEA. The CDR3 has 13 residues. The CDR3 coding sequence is TGCAGCGCTGGGAGACAGGGGGAGGACGAGCAGTACTTC. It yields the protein CSAGRQGEDEQYF.

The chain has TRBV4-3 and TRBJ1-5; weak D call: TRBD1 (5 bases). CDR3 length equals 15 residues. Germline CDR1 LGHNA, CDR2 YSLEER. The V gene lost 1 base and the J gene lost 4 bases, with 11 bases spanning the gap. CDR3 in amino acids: CASSQVQGKNQPQHF. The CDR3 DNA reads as TGCGCCAGCAGCCAAGTCCAGGGAAAGAATCAGCCCCAGCATTTT.

The CDR3 reads CASSQGLARYNEQFF. CDR3 in DNA: TGTGCCAGCAGCCAAGGCCTAGCGAGGTACAATGAGCAGTTCTTC. The J gene is TRBJ2-1, the V gene TRBV4-2; possible D gene TRBD2, 6 bases. From germline, CDR1 is LGHNA and CDR2 YNFKEQ. V was trimmed by 1 base and J by 4 bases, leaving 11 bases between them. This CDR3 contains 15 residues.

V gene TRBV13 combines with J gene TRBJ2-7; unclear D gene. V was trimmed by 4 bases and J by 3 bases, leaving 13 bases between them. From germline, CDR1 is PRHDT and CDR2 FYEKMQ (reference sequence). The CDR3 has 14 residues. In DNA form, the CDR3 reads TGTGCCAGCAGCTCCCTTTCGGACGGCTACGAGCAGTACTTC. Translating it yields CASSSLSDGYEQYF. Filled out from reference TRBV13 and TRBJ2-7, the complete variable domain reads AAGVIQSPRHLIKEKRETATLKCYPIPRHDTVYWYQQGPGQDPQFLISFYEKMQSDKGSIPDRFSAQQFSDYHSELNMSSLELGDSALYFCASSSLSDGYEQYFGPGTRLTVT.